These 7 T cell receptor beta chains were all obtained from the same sample, sequenced in a study of T cells in women clearing cervical HPV infection. Profiling relied on immunoSEQ multiplex PCR, and the TCRdb table lists in-frame clones only, not all of them. This sample carries about 35,000 clones, with 6% to 8% going to the ten biggest clones. The sequenced material came from blood buffy coat. The receptors come from a woman aged 18 to 75 with a cervical HPV16 infection that either progressed to CIN3+ or cleared (not recorded which).

Regarding this clone: The read gets to within 3 residues of the CDR3 end, and the germline J gene fills in the rest. The J gene is TRBJ2-4, the V gene TRBV7-9; the D gene is possibly TRBD1 (6 bases). This CDR3 is 14 amino acids long. Germline V lookup: CDR1 SEHNR, CDR2 FQNEAQ (reference sequence). Incomplete CDR3 DNA: TGTGCCAGCAGCTTTTCCGGACAGAACTATGGT. It codes for CASSFSGQNYG. The full CDR3 protein reads CASSFSGQNYGQYF.

Note on this clone: Read sequence stops 3 residues before the CDR3 end, and the germline J gene provides the missing end. This rearrangement joins TRBV4-2 to TRBJ1-2, with D unclear. The V gene lost 1 base and the J gene lost 2 bases, with 8 bases spanning the gap. Germline CDR1 LGHNA, CDR2 YNFKEQ. The CDR3 loop spans 14 amino acids. The CDR3 is CASSQAPENYGYTF. The DNA read from the CDR3 is TGTGCCAGCAGCCAAGCGCCAGAGAACTATGGC.

Turning to this clone: The sequence runs out 3 residues before the end of the CDR3; the remainder is reconstructed from the germline J gene. The genes are TRBV20-1 and TRBJ2-3, with TRBD2 matching over 12 bases. Germline V gives CDR1 DFQATT, CDR2 SNEGSKA (reference sequence). The J segment lost 6 bases and the V segment lost 6 bases, leaving 10 bases of the junction unmatched. This CDR3 spans 15 amino acids. Incomplete CDR3 DNA: TGCAGTGCATCATCTAGCGGGGGGGATTTTGATACG. This codes for CSASSSGGDFDT. The full CDR3 is CSASSSGGDFDTQYF.

On this clone: The CDR3 goes on 3 residues after the read ends, and that part is filled in from the germline J gene. This chain uses TRBV19 with TRBJ2-7, with TRBD1 identical over 7 bases. The germline V gene has CDR1 LNHDA and CDR2 SQIVND (reference sequence). V gave up 8 bases and J gave up 4 bases; unmatched junction bases: 11. CDR3 length equals 14 residues. The CDR3 loop is CASSSTGTLYEQYF. The DNA read from the CDR3 is TGTGCCAGTTCGTCGACAGGGACCCTTTACGAG.

The CDR3 spells CASSLGQGWAEAFF. The covered CDR3 bases are TGTGCCAGCAGCTTGGGACAGGGCTGGGCTGAA. The gene calls are TRBV7-6 and TRBJ1-1; TRBD1 matches 9 bases. The CDR3 end falls 3 residues outside the read, so it is completed with the germline J gene. Germline V CDR1 and CDR2: SGHVS, FNYEAQ. The J segment lost 6 bases and the V segment lost 3 bases, leaving 5 bases of the junction unmatched. The CDR3 length is 14 residues. Supplemented by reference TRBV7-6 and TRBJ1-1, the full variable domain reads GAGVSQSPRYKVTKRGQDVALRCDPISGHVSLYWYRQALGQGPEFLTYFNYEAQQDKSGLPNDRFSAERPEGSISTLTIQRTEQRDSAMYRCASSLGQGWAEAFFGQGTRLTVV.

As to this clone: The read gets to within 3 residues of the CDR3 end, and the germline J gene fills in the rest. This chain uses TRBV19 with TRBJ1-4; tentative D call: TRBD1 (6 bases). Germline V gene data show CDR1 as LNHDA and CDR2 as SQIVND (reference sequence). The CDR3 is made up of 13 amino acids. CDR3 amino acids: CASIGQINSPLFF. The part of the CDR3 DNA that was read is TGTGCCAGTATCGGACAGATCAATTCACCA.

Comment on this clone: Read coverage stops 3 residues before the CDR3 terminus; the germline J gene supplies the remainder. The V and J genes are TRBV7-6 and TRBJ1-1; no firm D call. V lost 5 bases to trimming and J lost 6 bases, with 13 bases between them. The CDR3 has 13 residues. From germline, CDR1 is SGHVS and CDR2 FNYEAQ. CDR3 bases read: TGTGCCAGCAGCCCTCAGGAGTATGCTGAA. Translating it yields CASSPQEYAE. The full CDR3 sequence reads CASSPQEYAEAFF.